This T cell receptor beta chain was sequenced for a study of blood T cell repertoires in COVID-19. Only in-frame clones appear in the TCRdb table, and some are missing; sequencing was by immunoSEQ multiplex PCR. The sample shows more than 350,000 clones, over 75% of them seen only once. The ends were cut back, 4 bases at V and 3 bases at J, with 14 bases in the middle. CDR1 and CDR2 (germline): LGHDT, YNNKEL (reference sequence). The CDR3 loop spans 15 amino acids. The source material was PBMCs or T cells enriched from blood (not recorded which). This TCR came from a woman in her late teens or twenties who had been exposed to COVID-19. This sequence joins TRBV3-1 (or the pseudogene TRBV3-2) and TRBJ2-3, with D possibly TRBD2 on 5 matching bases. The CDR3 is CASSPGGLVTDTQYF. The CDR3 DNA is TGTGCCAGCAGCCCAGGAGGCCTAGTGACAGATACGCAGTATTTT.